This T cell receptor (beta chain) was sequenced in a study of regulatory T cells in long-lasting Graves disease. Across the whole study: Over 5 years of antithyroid drugs with positive TSH receptor antibodies was taken to mean persistent Graves' disease.

This clonotype was seen only once. Its antigen is still unknown. Study-wide findings and caveats: Persistent disease showed a preference for TRBV28, TRBJ1-2 and TRBJ2-5. Between persistent patients, a few thousand public clonotypes were shared, exceeding the approximately 870 shared between new patients.

The CDR3 covers 15 residues. J was trimmed by 7 bases and V by 2 bases; bases with no gene match: 8. Germline-derived CDR1 and CDR2 are GTSNPN and SVGIG (reference sequence). To make TCR beta libraries, researchers used iRepertoire HTBI primers and Arm-PCR of CDR3 regions. One entry per CDR3 protein, called by TCRdb with MiXCR from the multiplex PCR reads. The sample consists of roughly 700,000 distinct CDR3 sequences, approximately 29% of them appearing once. Described time point: persistent/refractory GD, antithyroid drugs over 5 years with positive TRAb. PBMCs were the source of the RNA used for TCR sequencing.

The sample in question was peripheral blood mononuclear cells (PBMCs), obtained when the disease was refractory, from a patient treated with antithyroid drugs. V gene TRBV30 combines with J gene TRBJ1-4, with 9 bases identical to TRBD1. The receptor was isolated from a female donor with Graves disease. This chain's CDR3 is CAWSMGQGVREKLFF. The CDR3 coding sequence is TGTGCCTGGAGTATGGGACAGGGTGTGCGTGAAAAACTGTTTTTT. Full variable domain (missing parts from reference TRBV30 and TRBJ1-4): SQTIHQWPATLVQPVGSPLSLECTVEGTSNPNLYWYRQAAGRGLQLLFYSVGIGQISSEVPQNLSASRPQDRQFILSSKKLLLSDSGFYLCAWSMGQGVREKLFFGSGTQLSVL.